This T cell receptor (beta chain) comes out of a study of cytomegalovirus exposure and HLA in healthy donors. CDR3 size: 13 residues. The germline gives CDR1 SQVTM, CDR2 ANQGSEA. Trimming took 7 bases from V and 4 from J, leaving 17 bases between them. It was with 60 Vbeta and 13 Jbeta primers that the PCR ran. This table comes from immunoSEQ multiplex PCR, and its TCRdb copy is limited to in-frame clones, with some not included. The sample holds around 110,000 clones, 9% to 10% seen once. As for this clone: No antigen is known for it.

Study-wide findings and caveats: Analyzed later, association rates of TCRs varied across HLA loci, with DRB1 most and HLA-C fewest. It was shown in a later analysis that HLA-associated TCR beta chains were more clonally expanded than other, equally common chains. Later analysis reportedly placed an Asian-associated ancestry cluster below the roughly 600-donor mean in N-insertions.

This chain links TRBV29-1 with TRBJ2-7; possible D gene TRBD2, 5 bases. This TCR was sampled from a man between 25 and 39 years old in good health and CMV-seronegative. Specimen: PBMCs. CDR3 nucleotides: TGCAGCGCCGGAGGACTCTCCCAGTACGAGCAGTACTTC. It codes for CSAGGLSQYEQYF.